This T cell receptor beta chain is from a study of T-cell reconstitution after alpha-beta-depleted transplantation in children. Unique molecular identifiers were used to barcode this TCRbeta library. TCRdb ran MiXCR on the PCR reads and lists one entry per CDR3 protein. The table records some 500,000 distinct CDR3 sequences, 15% to 20% of them present only once. Germline-derived CDR1 and CDR2 are MNHNS and SASEGT. The CDR3 is made up of 15 amino acids. V was cut by 1 base and J by 2 bases, with 12 bases left in between. The sequenced sample was PBMCs from the stem cell graft donor, obtained from the stem cell graft. This receptor was obtained from a human donor who donated a stem cell graft to a child with acute lymphoblastic leukemia. This chain uses TRBV6-1 with TRBJ2-7; D is unclear. The CDR3 coding sequence is TGTGCCAGCAGTGAAGTTATCGGCAGCGCCTACGAGCAGTACTTC. Residues: CASSEVIGSAYEQYF.